This T cell receptor beta chain comes out of a study of T-cell memory formation after mild COVID-19. The CDR3 contains 14 residues. Per the germline V gene, CDR1 is SGHTA and CDR2 is FQGNSA. The germline V and J ends were trimmed by 6 bases and 4 bases, with 15 bases remaining between them. TCRdb passed the 5' RACE reads through MiXCR, listing each CDR3 protein once. This sample carries approximately 300,000 distinct CDR3 sequences, around 19% of them seen once, and the ten largest clones take 20% to 25%. This rearrangement joins TRBV7-2 to TRBJ1-1; D may be TRBD1 (5 bases). The sample was PBMCs or a T cell subset sorted from them (not recorded which). This clonotype was obtained from a man between 18 and 29 years old who had mild COVID-19 (a few samples of this study predate the infection). Cell type and time point are not known. CDR3 coding DNA: TGTGCCAGCAGGCGTAGTGGGGGTATCACTGAAGCTTTCTTT. It specifies CASRRSGGITEAFF.